The 32 T cell receptor beta chains reported below all come from one sample, sequenced in a study of cytomegalovirus exposure and HLA in healthy donors. The PCR made use of 60 Vbeta and 13 Jbeta primers. Using immunoSEQ multiplex PCR, the repertoire was profiled, and TCRdb retains in-frame clones only, with some absent. The data show approximately 160,000 clones, with roughly 82% seen just once and 1.5% held by the top ten. The sequenced sample consisted of PBMCs. All receptors derive from a girl between 5 and 17 years old in good health and CMV-seropositive.

V and J are TRBV5-1 and TRBJ1-1; 7 nucleotides align to TRBD1. The length of the CDR3 is 16 residues. The J segment lost 0 bases and the V segment lost 4 bases, leaving 9 bases of the junction unmatched. Germline-derived CDR1 and CDR2 are SGHRS and YFSETQ. The chain's CDR3 is CASSALTGIMNTEAFF. The CDR3 nucleotides are TGCGCCAGCAGCGCCCTGACAGGGATCATGAACACTGAAGCTTTCTTT.

The chain employs TRBV28 and TRBJ1-2; D is perhaps TRBD1 (5 bases). The CDR3 length is 14 residues. V was cut by 1 base and J by 3 bases, with 9 bases left in between. CDR1 and CDR2 (germline): MDHEN, SYDVKM. CDR3 sequence reads: CASSLFGGYYGYTF. Written as DNA, the CDR3 is TGTGCCAGCAGTTTATTTGGGGGGTACTATGGCTACACCTTC.

The rearrangement uses TRBV30 and TRBJ2-2; D unclear. Germline V gene lookup returns CDR1 GTSNPN and CDR2 SVGIG (reference sequence). There are 11 residues in the CDR3. V gave up 7 bases and J gave up 4 bases, with 7 bases separating them. This CDR3 is CALVVTGELFF. In DNA, the CDR3 is TGTGCCTTAGTAGTCACCGGGGAGCTGTTTTTT.

The DNA for the CDR3 is TGTGCCAGCAGCTCGATACAGGGGGCCGGACCAGGGAGTGAAGCTTTCTTT. Amino acids: CASSSIQGAGPGSEAFF. The chain combines TRBV7-2 with TRBJ1-1, with 9 positions matching TRBD1. V dropped 4 bases and J dropped 7; count of bases not matched to a gene: 16. CDR1 is SGHTA, CDR2 FQGNSA, per germline. The CDR3 spans 17 residues.

The chain combines TRBV9 with TRBJ2-1, with a tentative D call TRBD2 (7 bases). The CDR3 has 16 residues. V was pared by 0 bases and J by 5 bases, with 15 bases between. CDR1 and CDR2 from the germline V gene are SGDLS and YYNGEE. CDR3 DNA sequence: TGTGCCAGCAGCGTAGGAGGGGGGGACTGGCACAATGAGCAGTTCTTC. Protein product: CASSVGGGDWHNEQFF.

The J gene is TRBJ2-7, the V gene TRBV4-1, with 8 bases aligning to TRBD2. V was clipped by 3 bases and J by 4 bases; unmatched bases: 8. This CDR3 is built from 15 residues. The germline V gene encodes CDR1 MGHRA and CDR2 YSYEKL. The CDR3 is CASSHPGTSSYEQYF. The CDR3 DNA reads TGCGCCAGCAGCCACCCCGGGACTAGTTCGTACGAGCAGTACTTC.

V usage is TRBV11-2 and J usage is TRBJ2-3, with 8 bases aligning to TRBD2. This CDR3 spans 18 amino acids. With 1 base clipped from V and 6 bases from J, the junction kept 15 bases outside the gene matches. Germline CDR1 SGHAT, CDR2 FQNNGV. The CDR3, as DNA: TGTGCCAGCAGCTTAGGGGCGGGGGGCCCGCATTACGTGGATACGCAGTATTTT. This translates into CASSLGAGGPHYVDTQYF.

To note about this clone: An end of the junction does not agree with germline; a read error may underlie this. The gene calls are TRBV7-7 and TRBJ1-2, with a weak D call TRBD1 (5 bases). The CDR3 runs to 13 residues. In germline, CDR1 is SSHAT, CDR2 FNYEAQ (reference sequence). CDR3: CASSFVLTGGYTF. The DNA for the CDR3 is TGTGCTAGCAGCTTTGTATTAACAGGCGGCTACACCTTC. Supplemented by reference TRBV7-7 and TRBJ1-2, the full variable domain reads GAGVSQSPRYKVTKRGQDVTLRCDPISSHATLYWYQQALGQGPEFLTYFNYEAQPDKSGLPSDRFSAERPEGSISTLTIQRTEQRDSAMYRCASSFVLTGGYTFGSGTRLTVV.

CDR3 nucleotide sequence: TGTGCCATCAGCATAGGGACTCTTCCCAACTATGGCTACACCTTC. Its protein is CAISIGTLPNYGYTF. The rearrangement joins TRBV10-3 to TRBJ1-2; D is possibly TRBD1 (5 bases). The germline CDR1 and CDR2 sequences are ENHRY and SYGVKD. V lost 6 bases, J lost 2 bases, and 16 bases lay in between. The CDR3 is made up of 15 amino acids.

This chain connects TRBV18 to TRBJ2-2; a weak D match, TRBD2 (6 bases). Trimming took off 6 bases at V and 0 bases at J, with 20 bases between the two ends. CDR1 and CDR2 (germline): KGHSH, LQKENI. CDR3 length: 18 residues. The CDR3 here is CASSLYDLGTSNTGELFF. The CDR3 bases are TGTGCCAGCTCCCTTTACGACCTAGGGACTTCGAACACCGGGGAGCTGTTTTTT.

The chain couples TRBV6-5 to TRBJ2-1; 9 positions agree with TRBD2. Germline assignment: CDR1 MNHEY and CDR2 SVGAGI. The trim removed 5 bases at V and 5 bases at J, leaving 7 bases unmatched. This CDR3 spans 15 amino acids. The CDR3 sequence: CASSLVAGGHNEQFF. DNA of the CDR3: TGTGCCAGCAGTCTAGTGGCGGGAGGGCACAATGAGCAGTTCTTC.

The chain recombines TRBV28 with TRBJ1-2; TRBD1 is a possible D gene (6 bases). The CDR3 is 14 amino acids. V lost 5 bases and J lost 1, with 11 bases in between. The V gene's germline CDR1 is MDHEN and CDR2 SYDVKM. DNA of the CDR3: TGTGCCAGCAGTATGCCACAGGGTAACTATGGCTACACCTTC. Amino acids: CASSMPQGNYGYTF.

The chain uses TRBV15 and TRBJ2-2; a possible D gene is TRBD2 (5 bases). Between the trimmed V and J ends, which lost 2 bases and 4 bases, there was a span of 17 bases. The CDR3 is 17 amino acids. From germline, CDR1 is LNHNV and CDR2 YYDKDF (reference sequence). CDR3 DNA sequence: TGTGCCACCAGCAGACCATCCACCCCGAGGGCCACCGGGGAGCTGTTTTTT. Translation: CATSRPSTPRATGELFF.

This clone showed up just once. The chain recombines TRBV11-2 with TRBJ1-2; D is unclear. CDR1 is SGHAT and CDR2 is FQNNGV in the germline V gene. The CDR3 length is 13 residues. The V end lost 0 bases, the J end lost 2 bases, and 4 bases lay between the germline ends. CDR3 loop: CASSLDENYGYTF. CDR3 coding DNA: TGTGCCAGCAGCTTAGATGAGAACTATGGCTACACCTTC.

The chain combines TRBV7-6 with TRBJ2-2, with TRBD2 matching over 8 bases. V shed 2 bases, J shed 2 bases, and the junction held 13 bases outside the gene matches. The germline V gene encodes CDR1 SGHVS and CDR2 FNYEAQ. CDR3 length equals 19 residues. DNA for the CDR3: TGTGCCAGCAGCTTACTCCGAAGCGGGAGCGGTATAAACACCGGGGAGCTGTTTTTT. Its protein product is CASSLLRSGSGINTGELFF. The whole variable domain, filled in from reference TRBV7-6 and TRBJ2-2, reads GAGVSQSPRYKVTKRGQDVALRCDPISGHVSLYWYRQALGQGPEFLTYFNYEAQQDKSGLPNDRFSAERPEGSISTLTIQRTEQRDSAMYRCASSLLRSGSGINTGELFFGEGSRLTVL.

The chain recombines TRBV11-2 with TRBJ1-2; no reliable D call. Germline CDR1 SGHAT, CDR2 FQNNGV. CDR3 length equals 11 residues. Trimming removed 5 bases from V and 8 bases from J, with 9 bases in between. CDR3 sequence reads: CASSGPRGYTF. CDR3 bases: TGTGCCAGCAGCGGCCCCCGAGGCTACACCTTC.

The rearrangement joins TRBV28 to TRBJ2-5; D gene uncertain. CDR1 is MDHEN and CDR2 is SYDVKM in the germline V gene. The V end was cut by 6 bases, the J end by 11 bases, with 16 bases between. The CDR3 has 12 residues. The CDR3 region is CASSPPGEEQYF. In nucleotides, the CDR3 is TGTGCCAGCAGCCCTCCGGGTGAAGAGCAGTACTTC.

This sequence joins TRBV5-1 and TRBJ1-1, with TRBD1 as a possible D gene (5 bases). Per germline, CDR1 SGHRS and CDR2 YFSETQ. This CDR3 comprises 14 residues. Trimming took 2 bases from V and 7 from J, leaving 15 bases between them. CDR3 DNA sequence: TGCGCCAGCAGCTTTACTCCGGGACTTAGTGAAGCTTTCTTT. Translating gives CASSFTPGLSEAFF. The full variable domain, completed using reference TRBV5-1 and TRBJ1-1, is KAGVTQTPRYLIKTRGQQVTLSCSPISGHRSVSWYQQTPGQGLQFLFEYFSETQRNKGNFPGRFSGRQFSNSRSEMNVSTLELGDSALYLCASSFTPGLSEAFFGQGTRLTVV.

This clone was detected only once. The V and J genes are TRBV5-3 and TRBJ2-7, with unresolved D. TRBV5-3 is known as an ORF, though its function is uncertain. The CDR3 consists of 11 residues. Trimming removed 4 bases from V and 6 bases from J, with 8 bases in between. CDR3 region: CARSVVREQYF. Here the CDR3 DNA reads TGTGCCAGAAGCGTGGTTCGCGAGCAGTACTTC.

The chain is built from TRBV7-6 and TRBJ2-1, with 12 bases aligning to TRBD2. Per germline, CDR1 SGHVS and CDR2 FNYEAQ. The CDR3 has 16 amino acids. J gave up 8 bases and V 1 base, and 6 bases lay outside the gene matches. The CDR3 reads CASSLETSGGIDEQFF. CDR3 DNA: TGTGCCAGCAGCTTAGAGACTAGCGGGGGTATCGATGAGCAGTTCTTC.

DNA of the CDR3: TGTGCCAGCAGCCCGTCCTTCGAAAGTAAGCTGCCTAACTATGGCTACACCTTC. It specifies CASSPSFESKLPNYGYTF. This sequence joins TRBV14 and TRBJ1-2; D not resolved. Germline values: CDR1 SGHDN, CDR2 FVKESK. There are 18 residues in the CDR3. V was trimmed by 4 bases and J by 0 bases, leaving 21 bases between them.

Comment on this clone: Other DNA sequences in this specimen translate into the identical CDR3. V and J are TRBV19 and TRBJ1-5; TRBD1 matches 7 bases. CDR3 length equals 13 residues. V lost 5 bases to trimming and J lost 4 bases; unmatched junction nucleotides: 2. CDR1 and CDR2 from the germline V gene are LNHDA and SQIVND (reference sequence). The CDR3 loop is CASSVDRNQPQHF. The CDR3 nucleotides are TGTGCCAGTAGTGTGGACAGGAATCAGCCCCAGCATTTT.

The V and J genes are TRBV30 and TRBJ2-7, with D perhaps matching TRBD2 (6 bases). V lost 7 bases, J lost 3 bases, and 13 bases lay in between. This CDR3 is built from 12 residues. Per germline, CDR1 GTSNPN and CDR2 SVGIG (reference sequence). The CDR3 protein is CAYGRGSYEQYF. As DNA, the CDR3 is TGTGCCTACGGCCGGGGGAGCTACGAGCAGTACTTC.

This chain connects TRBV5-1 to TRBJ1-3; D uncertain. Germline V gene data show CDR1 as SGHRS and CDR2 as YFSETQ. The CDR3 has 15 residues. V was shortened by 3 bases and J by 1 base, with 11 bases between the two germline ends. The CDR3 DNA sequence: TGCGCCAGCAGCTCTGGGCTCTCTTCTGGAAACACCATATATTTT. This codes for CASSSGLSSGNTIYF.

The chain carries TRBV1 and TRBJ2-3; the table's TRBD2 call for D was not verified on the DNA. TRBV1 represents a pseudogene. This CDR3 comprises 16 residues. The CDR3 nucleotides are TGCACCAGCAGCCAAACCCTGGGACTAGGCACAGATACGCAGTATTTT. It yields the protein CTSSQTLGLGTDTQYF.

On this clone: The sample contains more than one DNA sequence encoding this CDR3. This sequence joins TRBV2 and TRBJ2-6, with a tentative D call TRBD2 (5 bases). The germline V gene has CDR1 SNHLY and CDR2 FYNNEI. The CDR3 loop spans 15 amino acids. V was pared by 3 bases and J by 2 bases, with 8 bases between. CDR3 coding DNA: TGTGCCAGCAGTGACTCGAGGGCTGGGGCCAACGTCCTGACTTTC. It yields the protein CASSDSRAGANVLTF.

The chain joins TRBV7-9 to TRBJ1-1; 8 nucleotides match TRBD1. Germline V gene sequence: CDR1 SEHNR, CDR2 FQNEAQ (reference sequence). V dropped 7 bases and J dropped 3; count of bases not matched to a gene: 4. The CDR3 has 13 amino acids. The CDR3 region is CASKTGADTEAFF. The DNA of the CDR3 is TGTGCCAGCAAGACAGGGGCGGACACTGAAGCTTTCTTT.

The V and J genes are TRBV30 and TRBJ1-2, with D perhaps TRBD1 (6 bases). V was clipped by 2 bases and J by 4 bases, with 14 bases between them. In germline, CDR1 is GTSNPN, CDR2 SVGIG (reference sequence). The CDR3 runs to 14 residues. CDR3 sequence (DNA): TGTGCCTGGAGTACGGGGGGCTCGGGCTATGGCTACACCTTC. It encodes CAWSTGGSGYGYTF.

The chain is built from TRBV6-1 and TRBJ1-3; D is perhaps TRBD1 (5 bases). V was pared by 8 bases and J by 8 bases, with 16 bases between. CDR1 is MNHNS and CDR2 is SASEGT in the germline V gene. This CDR3 comprises 13 residues. CDR3 DNA sequence: TGTGCCAGCCCCATCGACCAAGGGGACACCATATATTTT. As protein: CASPIDQGDTIYF.

The genes are TRBV5-6 and TRBJ2-5, with unresolved D. The CDR3 is made up of 14 amino acids. V was cut by 5 bases and J by 1 base, with 12 bases left in between. Looked up from germline, CDR1 is SGHDT and CDR2 is YYEEEE. In DNA, the CDR3 is TGTGCCAGCAGTCGGTCGGGTATCCAAGAGACCCAGTACTTC. Residues: CASSRSGIQETQYF.

This clone appeared a single time. J is TRBJ2-5 and V is TRBV7-8, with TRBD1 identical over 8 bases. Germline values: CDR1 SGHVS, CDR2 FQNEAQ. Unmatched junction bases numbered 7, after V lost 2 bases and J lost 5 bases. CDR3 length: 15 amino acids. This CDR3 reads CASSLQGAKGETQYF. The CDR3 nucleotides read TGTGCCAGCAGCTTACAGGGGGCCAAAGGCGAGACCCAGTACTTC.

This chain joins TRBV7-9 and TRBJ1-2; 7 bases are a match to TRBD1. The V gene end was trimmed by 4 bases and the J gene end by 6 bases; junction bases not matched to a gene: 8. Germline V gives CDR1 SEHNR, CDR2 FQNEAQ (reference sequence). The CDR3 runs to 14 residues. CDR3 residues: CASSSDGTAHGYTF. DNA for the CDR3: TGTGCCAGCAGCTCTGACGGGACAGCCCATGGCTACACCTTC.